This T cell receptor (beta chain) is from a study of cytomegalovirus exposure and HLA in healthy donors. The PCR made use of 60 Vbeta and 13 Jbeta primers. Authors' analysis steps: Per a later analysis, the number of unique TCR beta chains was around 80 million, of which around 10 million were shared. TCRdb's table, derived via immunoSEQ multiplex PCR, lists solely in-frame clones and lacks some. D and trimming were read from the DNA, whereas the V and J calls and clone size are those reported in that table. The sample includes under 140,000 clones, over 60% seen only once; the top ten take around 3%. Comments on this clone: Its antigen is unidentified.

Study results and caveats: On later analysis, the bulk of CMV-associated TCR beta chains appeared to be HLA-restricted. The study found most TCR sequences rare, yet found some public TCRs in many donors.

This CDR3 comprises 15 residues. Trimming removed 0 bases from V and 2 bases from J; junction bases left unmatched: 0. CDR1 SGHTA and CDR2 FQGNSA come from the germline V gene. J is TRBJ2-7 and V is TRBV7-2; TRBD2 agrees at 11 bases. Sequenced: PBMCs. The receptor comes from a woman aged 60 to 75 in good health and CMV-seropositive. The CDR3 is CASSLASGRAYEQYF. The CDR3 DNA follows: TGTGCCAGCAGCTTAGCTAGCGGGAGGGCCTACGAGCAGTACTTC. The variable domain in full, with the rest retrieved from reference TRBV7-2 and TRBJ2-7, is GAGVSQSPSNKVTEKGKDVELRCDPISGHTALYWYRQSLGQGLEFLIYFQGNSAPDKSGLPSDRFSAERTGGSVSTLTIQRTQQEDSAVYLCASSLASGRAYEQYFGPGTRLTVT.